The source of this TCR beta chain is a study of blood T cell repertoires in COVID-19. Study information: Acute-phase and convalescent COVID-19 samples originated in the United States, Italy and Spain.

The repertoire was sequenced with immunoSEQ multiplex PCR; TCRdb's copy has only in-frame clones and lacks some. The sample records over 90,000 clones, about 90% being singletons. In germline, CDR1 is MNHNS, CDR2 SASEGT. The CDR3 sequence is 12 residues long. V lost 0 bases and J 7 bases, leaving 4 bases between the germline ends. Material for sequencing was peripheral blood. The sequence came from an older woman with acute or convalescent COVID-19. V usage is TRBV6-1 and J usage is TRBJ1-5, with D unclear. This chain's CDR3 is CASSEARQPQHF. CDR3 sequence (DNA): TGTGCCAGCAGTGAAGCGCGGCAGCCCCAGCATTTT.